The 27 T cell receptor beta chains below come from one sample, sequenced in a study of blood T cell repertoires in COVID-19. Produced via immunoSEQ multiplex PCR; TCRdb's table is partial and in-frame only. The sample has fewer than 150,000 clones; about 80% are singletons. Sequenced: peripheral blood. The source is a woman in her fifties or sixties with acute or convalescent COVID-19.

The CDR3 here is CASSELDRESSPLHF. The CDR3 DNA sequence: TGTGCCAGCAGTGAACTCGACAGGGAATCTTCACCCCTCCACTTT. The chain uses TRBV25-1 and TRBJ1-6, with 7 bases fitting TRBD1. Germline lookup yields CDR1 MGHDK and CDR2 SYGVNS. The CDR3 spans 15 residues. V dropped 2 bases and J dropped 9; count of bases not matched to a gene: 7.

This clone has only one observation. This chain connects TRBV30 to TRBJ1-4; 7 bases match TRBD1. V shed 7 bases and J 8 bases; nucleotides not matched to a gene: 16. The CDR3 spans 15 residues. The germline V gene encodes CDR1 GTSNPN and CDR2 SVGIG (reference sequence). The CDR3 nucleotides are TGTGCCTCCGAACCCTCACAGGGGAATCGGGAAAAACTGTTTTTT. It is translated as CASEPSQGNREKLFF.

This clone was detected a few times. The chain carries TRBV2 and TRBJ1-1; 7 positions match TRBD1. J was trimmed by 4 bases and V by 5 bases; bases with no gene match: 7. The CDR3 loop spans 14 amino acids. Germline assignment: CDR1 SNHLY and CDR2 FYNNEI. The CDR3 here is CASSITGVGTEAFF. CDR3 in DNA: TGTGCCAGCAGTATAACAGGGGTGGGCACTGAAGCTTTCTTT. Supplemented by reference TRBV2 and TRBJ1-1, the full variable domain reads EPEVTQTPSHQVTQMGQEVILRCVPISNHLYFYWYRQILGQKVEFLVSFYNNEISEKSEIFDDQFSVERPDGSNFTLKIRSTKLEDSAMYFCASSITGVGTEAFFGQGTRLTVV.

The chain links TRBV5-4 to TRBJ1-4, with 11 positions matching TRBD1. J lost 7 bases, V lost 3 bases, and 2 bases had no gene match. Germline V gene data show CDR1 as SGHNT and CDR2 as YYREEE (reference sequence). The CDR3 is made up of 14 amino acids. The CDR3 coding sequence is TGTGCCAGCAGCTCGGACAGGGGGCCTGAAAAACTGTTTTTT. It translates to CASSSDRGPEKLFF.

V gene TRBV5-6 combines with J gene TRBJ1-5; no clear D gene. There are 15 residues in the CDR3. V was shortened by 2 bases and J by 4 bases, with 13 bases between the two germline ends. Germline V lookup: CDR1 SGHDT, CDR2 YYEEEE. Written as DNA, the CDR3 is TGTGCCAGCAGCTTAGACGGGTCAGCGAATCAGCCCCAGCATTTT. Protein: CASSLDGSANQPQHF.

V is TRBV24-1 and J is TRBJ2-7, with 7 positions matching TRBD2. The CDR3 is made up of 14 amino acids. Losses at the gene ends were 4 bases for V and 3 bases for J; bases not matched to a gene: 5. Germline-derived CDR1 and CDR2 are KGHDR and SFDVKD. CDR3 DNA: TGTGCCACCAGTGAGGGGGGGAAGTTCTACGAGCAGTACTTC. This encodes CATSEGGKFYEQYF.

The chain joins TRBV19 to TRBJ1-1; TRBD1 matches 9 bases. Germline V gene sequence: CDR1 LNHDA, CDR2 SQIVND (reference sequence). The junction had 6 bases not matched to a gene; V was cut back by 8 bases and J by 5 bases. This CDR3 spans 13 amino acids. CDR3 sequence (DNA): TGTGCCAGTCGGAGACAGGGGGATACTGAAGCTTTCTTT. Translated: CASRRQGDTEAFF.

V and J are TRBV2 and TRBJ1-5; the D gene is possibly TRBD1 (5 bases). Germline loops: CDR1 SNHLY, CDR2 FYNNEI. V was pared by 1 base and J by 6 bases, with 10 bases between. CDR3 length: 14 residues. For the CDR3, the DNA is TGTGCCAGCAGTGAAGACACAGGCACTCAGCCCCAGCATTTT. This codes for CASSEDTGTQPQHF.

This clone showed up just a few times. The chain has TRBV9 and TRBJ1-1; 7 bases are shared with TRBD1. V lost 3 bases and J lost 4; bases outside the gene matches: 12. CDR3 length: 16 residues. The germline V gene encodes CDR1 SGDLS and CDR2 YYNGEE. The CDR3 DNA reads TGTGCCAGCAGCGCCTCTCAAGGGGGCGGCAGCACTGAAGCTTTCTTT. Its translation: CASSASQGGGSTEAFF.

The chain recombines TRBV10-3 with TRBJ1-1, with D unresolved. This CDR3 spans 13 amino acids. V lost 0 bases to trimming and J lost 5 bases, with 7 bases between them. Germline V gene data show CDR1 as ENHRY and CDR2 as SYGVKD. CDR3 DNA: TGTGCCATCAGTGAGTCAGGGAGGACTGAAGCTTTCTTT. It translates to CAISESGRTEAFF.

The J gene is TRBJ2-2, the V gene TRBV5-1; 10 bases agree with TRBD1. This CDR3 region has 15 residues. CDR1 is SGHRS and CDR2 is YFSETQ in the germline V gene. Trimming at V came to 4 bases and at J to 4 bases, leaving 4 bases not matched to a gene. CDR3 residues: CASSQTGGATGELFF. CDR3 nucleotide sequence: TGCGCCAGCAGCCAGACAGGGGGCGCCACCGGGGAGCTGTTTTTT.

CDR3 in DNA: TGTGCCAGCAGCCCTACAGGGAATGAAAAACTGTTTTTT. It encodes CASSPTGNEKLFF. The gene calls are TRBV7-3 and TRBJ1-4; D possibly corresponds to TRBD1 (6 bases). The V end lost 5 bases, the J end lost 5 bases, and 9 bases lay between the germline ends. The CDR3 spans 13 residues. Germline V gene sequence: CDR1 SGHTA, CDR2 FQGTGA.

The chain employs TRBV5-1 and TRBJ1-1; TRBD1 matches at 10 bases. The length of the CDR3 is 13 residues. CDR1 is SGHRS, CDR2 YFSETQ, per germline. After removal of 5 bases from V and 4 bases from J, the junction contained 2 bases not matched to a gene. CDR3 nucleotides: TGCGCCAGCAGGACAGGGGGCGGCACTGAAGCTTTCTTT. Its translation: CASRTGGGTEAFF.

This chain uses TRBV2 with TRBJ1-3, with D uncertain. Germline CDR1 SNHLY, CDR2 FYNNEI. The CDR3 runs 15 residues. With 3 bases removed from V and 0 bases from J, the gap between germline ends came to 9 bases. The CDR3 loop reads CASSDQAHSGNTIYF. CDR3 nucleotides: TGTGCCAGCAGTGACCAGGCGCACTCTGGAAACACCATATATTTT. The full variable domain, its missing parts supplied by reference TRBV2 and TRBJ1-3, is EPEVTQTPSHQVTQMGQEVILRCVPISNHLYFYWYRQILGQKVEFLVSFYNNEISEKSEIFDDQFSVERPDGSNFTLKIRSTKLEDSAMYFCASSDQAHSGNTIYFGEGSWLTVV.

The V call is TRBV7-9, the J call TRBJ1-4; a weak D match, TRBD1 (5 bases). Germline CDR1 is SEHNR and CDR2 is FQNEAQ (reference sequence). The germline V and J ends were trimmed by 5 bases and 6 bases, with 13 bases remaining between them. The CDR3 has 14 amino acids. The CDR3 here is CASSPRVGDEKLFF. In DNA, the CDR3 is TGTGCCAGCAGCCCCAGGGTTGGGGATGAAAAACTGTTTTTT.

V gene TRBV6-5 combines with J gene TRBJ1-2; D possibly corresponds to TRBD1 (5 bases). V shed 2 bases and J shed 2 bases, with 15 bases lying between them. CDR1 and CDR2 from the germline V gene are MNHEY and SVGAGI. The CDR3 covers 16 residues. The CDR3 reads CASSYLSQGRNYGYTF. DNA of the CDR3: TGTGCCAGCAGTTACCTCAGCCAGGGTAGGAACTATGGCTACACCTTC.

CDR3 loop: CASSITGVKAYEQYF. The DNA for the CDR3 is TGTGCCAGTAGTATAACAGGGGTAAAGGCCTACGAGCAGTACTTC. The chain employs TRBV19 and TRBJ2-7; 7 bases fit TRBD1. V lost 2 bases, J lost 2 bases, and 6 bases stayed unmatched. CDR3 size: 15 residues. Germline V lookup: CDR1 LNHDA, CDR2 SQIVND (reference sequence). The variable domain in full, with the rest retrieved from reference TRBV19 and TRBJ2-7, is DGGITQSPKYLFRKEGQNVTLSCEQNLNHDAMYWYRQDPGQGLRLIYYSQIVNDFQKGDIAEGYSVSREKKESFPLTVTSAQKNPTAFYLCASSITGVKAYEQYFGPGTRLTVT.

The gene calls are TRBV5-1 and TRBJ2-6, with D perhaps matching TRBD1 (6 bases). The V end was cut by 4 bases, the J end by 2 bases, with 10 bases between. The CDR3 covers 15 residues. Germline CDR1 SGHRS, CDR2 YFSETQ. The CDR3 loop is CASSKGQTGANVLTF. CDR3 sequence (DNA): TGCGCCAGCAGCAAGGGACAAACTGGGGCCAACGTCCTGACTTTC. Together with reference TRBV5-1 and TRBJ2-6, the CDR3 gives the full variable domain: KAGVTQTPRYLIKTRGQQVTLSCSPISGHRSVSWYQQTPGQGLQFLFEYFSETQRNKGNFPGRFSGRQFSNSRSEMNVSTLELGDSALYLCASSKGQTGANVLTFGAGSRLTVL.

This chain connects TRBV13 to TRBJ1-1; TRBD1 is a possible D gene (5 bases). Deletions cut 5 bases from V and 0 bases from J, with 13 bases between. CDR1 is PRHDT and CDR2 is FYEKMQ in the germline V gene (reference sequence). This CDR3 comprises 15 residues. The CDR3 nucleotides are TGTGCCAGCAGCCACCGACAGCCACTGAACACTGAAGCTTTCTTT. This codes for CASSHRQPLNTEAFF.

The chain combines TRBV5-5 with TRBJ2-3; 10 bases fit TRBD1. The CDR3 contains 14 residues. V gave up 2 bases and J gave up 10 bases; unmatched junction bases: 7. The V gene's germline CDR1 is SGHKS and CDR2 YYEKEE (reference sequence). DNA of the CDR3: TGTGCCAGCAGCTTAGGGACAGGGGTCCCGGCGCAGTATTTT. It translates to CASSLGTGVPAQYF.

Ten or more counts support this clone. The chain employs TRBV27 and TRBJ2-4; no definite D call. CDR3 size: 13 residues. V gave up 6 bases and J gave up 0 bases, with 6 bases separating them. CDR1 MNHEY and CDR2 SMNVEV come from the germline V gene (reference sequence). CDR3 sequence (DNA): TGTGCCAGCAGCCCACTAGCCAAAAACATTCAGTACTTC. It codes for CASSPLAKNIQYF.

The rearrangement links TRBV5-1 to TRBJ1-3; no definite D call. V lost 0 bases, J lost 0 bases, and 7 bases lay in between. CDR3 length: 15 amino acids. The germline gives CDR1 SGHRS, CDR2 YFSETQ. The CDR3 DNA follows: TGCGCCAGCAGCTTGGATCACAGCTCTGGAAACACCATATATTTT. This gives the protein CASSLDHSSGNTIYF.

V usage is TRBV2 and J usage is TRBJ1-5, with a possible D match to TRBD1 (6 bases). Germline CDR1 SNHLY, CDR2 FYNNEI. The CDR3 totals 12 residues. The germline V and J ends were trimmed by 7 bases and 9 bases, with 13 bases remaining between them. The CDR3 spells CASMTQGGPQHF. In DNA form, the CDR3 reads TGTGCCAGCATGACACAGGGCGGGCCCCAGCATTTT.

The V call is TRBV9, the J call TRBJ2-7; TRBD2 aligns across 7 bases. Germline trimming cut 2 bases from V and 2 bases from J; bases unmatched to any gene: 4. The CDR3 contains 14 residues. CDR1 is SGDLS and CDR2 is YYNGEE in the germline V gene. Here the CDR3 reads CASSVQGGPYEQYF. The CDR3 DNA is TGTGCCAGCAGCGTTCAGGGAGGGCCCTACGAGCAGTACTTC.

This chain uses TRBV5-6 with TRBJ1-5, with D maybe TRBD1 (5 bases). Deletions cut 0 bases from V and 5 bases from J, with 12 bases between. Germline loops: CDR1 SGHDT, CDR2 YYEEEE. CDR3 length equals 15 residues. CDR3 residues: CASSLGQGSYQPQHF. The CDR3 DNA sequence: TGTGCCAGCAGCTTGGGTCAGGGTTCTTATCAGCCCCAGCATTTT.

The chain combines TRBV14 with TRBJ1-4; 7 bases agree with TRBD1. The CDR3 totals 13 residues. CDR1 and CDR2 from the germline V gene are SGHDN and FVKESK. V shed 4 bases, J shed 8 bases, and the junction held 4 bases outside the gene matches. The CDR3 DNA reads as TGTGCCAGCAGCCGCCTACAGGGGGAAAAACTGTTTTTT. Translating gives CASSRLQGEKLFF.

This clone was found once. The genes are TRBV3-1 (or the pseudogene TRBV3-2) and TRBJ1-4; possible D gene TRBD1, 5 bases. The CDR3 totals 15 residues. V was trimmed by 2 bases and J by 8 bases, leaving 15 bases between them. Per germline, CDR1 LGHDT and CDR2 YNNKEL (reference sequence). The CDR3 DNA reads as TGTGCCAGCAGCCAACAGGGCACGGCACCAGAAAAACTGTTTTTT. It codes for CASSQQGTAPEKLFF.